This T cell receptor (beta chain) was identified in a study of T cell repertoires in cytomegalovirus infection. Whole-study context: Both CMV infection and a matching HLA type were indicated by public TCR beta signatures.

Germline V gives CDR1 SGDLS, CDR2 YYNGEE. This CDR3 is built from 14 residues. Trimming left V 2 bases short and J 6 bases short, with 14 bases between. Study outcomes and limitations: Cumulative public TCR beta family frequency identified CMV carriers with the relevant HLA. Ex vivo responses were dominated by HLA-C-restricted CMV-specific TCR beta clonotypes.

Remarks on this clonotype: What it binds is unknown.

TCRdb ran MiXCR on the reads and lists one entry per CDR3 protein. The sample shows about 310,000 distinct CDR3 sequences, 17% of them seen only once. The gene calls are TRBV9 and TRBJ1-1; D perhaps matches TRBD1 (6 bases). The receptor's source is a human donor in good health (CMV status not recorded). Some clones in this sample may be carry-over from other donors' samples. The sequenced material came from PBMCs. CDR3 DNA: TGTGCCAGCAGCGTTGGGGGGGGGGCAGCTGAAGCTTTCTTT. Its protein is CASSVGGGAAEAFF.